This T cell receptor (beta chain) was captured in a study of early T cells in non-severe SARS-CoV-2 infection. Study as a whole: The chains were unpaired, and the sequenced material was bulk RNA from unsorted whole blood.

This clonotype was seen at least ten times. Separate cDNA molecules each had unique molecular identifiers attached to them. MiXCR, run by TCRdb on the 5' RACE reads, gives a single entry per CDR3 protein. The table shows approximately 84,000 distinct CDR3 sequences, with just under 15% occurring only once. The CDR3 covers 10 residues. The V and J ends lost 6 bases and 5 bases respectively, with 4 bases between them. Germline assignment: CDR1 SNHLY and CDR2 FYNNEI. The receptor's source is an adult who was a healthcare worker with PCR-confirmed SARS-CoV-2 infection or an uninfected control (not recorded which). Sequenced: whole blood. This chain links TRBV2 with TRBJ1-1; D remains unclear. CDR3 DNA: TGTGCCAGCAGGGGTACTGAAGCTTTCTTT. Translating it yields CASRGTEAFF.